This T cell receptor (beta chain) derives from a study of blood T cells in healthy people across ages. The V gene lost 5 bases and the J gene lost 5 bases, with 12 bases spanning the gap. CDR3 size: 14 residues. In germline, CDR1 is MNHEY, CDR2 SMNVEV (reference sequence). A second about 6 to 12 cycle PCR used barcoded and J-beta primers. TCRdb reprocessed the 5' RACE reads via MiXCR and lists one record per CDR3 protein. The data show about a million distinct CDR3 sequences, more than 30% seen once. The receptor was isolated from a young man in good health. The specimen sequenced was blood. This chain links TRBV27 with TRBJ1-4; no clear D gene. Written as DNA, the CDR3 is TGTGCCAGCAGTATGGGGTCCACGAATGAAAAACTGTTTTTT. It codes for CASSMGSTNEKLFF. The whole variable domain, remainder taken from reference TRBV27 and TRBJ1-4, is EAQVTQNPRYLITVTGKKLTVTCSQNMNHEYMSWYRQDPGLGLRQIYYSMNVEVTDKGDVPEGYKVSRKEKRNFPLILESPSPNQTSLYFCASSMGSTNEKLFFGSGTQLSVL.